This TCR beta chain emerged from a study of cytomegalovirus exposure and HLA in healthy donors. Study results and caveats: Many donors carried some public TCRs, although rarity characterized most TCR sequences. There were several of the most significant clusters that appeared linked to common viral pathogens in a later analysis.

A note on this clone: The target antigen is unknown.

Primers included in the PCR were 60 Vbeta and 13 Jbeta primers. The data were produced by immunoSEQ multiplex PCR, yet TCRdb's version contains in-frame clones alone and is incomplete. The sample includes about 110,000 clones, 75% of them seen just once. Germline assignment: CDR1 GTSNPN and CDR2 SVGIG (reference sequence). This CDR3 contains 12 residues. J lost 4 bases, V lost 4 bases, and 2 bases had no gene match. The material sequenced was PBMCs. The chain combines TRBV30 with TRBJ2-7; 9 nucleotides match TRBD2. The receptor was isolated from a male donor in good health and CMV-seropositive. CDR3 sequence reads: CAWTSGKYEQYF. The CDR3, as DNA: TGTGCCTGGACTAGCGGGAAATACGAGCAGTACTTC.